This T cell receptor beta chain was identified during a study of OX40 agonist ivuxolimab in advanced cancers. Overall study: Patients in the trial were receiving intravenous ivuxolimab every 2 weeks, at doses of 0.01 to 10 mg/kg. Those treated in dose escalation had hepatocellular carcinoma, melanoma, renal cell cancer or head and neck cancer. Prior anti-PD-1, anti-PD-L1 or anti-CTLA-4 therapy did not bar entry, and about 38% had some. Regarding the study as a whole: CD8+ T cells averaged more expanded clones than CD4+.

With 10 bases clipped from V and 8 bases from J, the junction kept 9 bases outside the gene matches. CDR3 length: 13 residues. Germline loops: CDR1 MNHNS, CDR2 SASEGT. Note on this clone: The antigen is not known.

Generated by immunoSEQ multiplex PCR, the TCRdb table keeps only in-frame clones and is missing some. The sample has roughly 100,000 clones; roughly nine tenths are singletons. The sequencing here drew on CD4+ or CD8+ T cells sorted from blood, taken in a trial of the OX40 agonist ivuxolimab. The rearrangement uses TRBV6-1 and TRBJ1-4; 8 nucleotides agree with TRBD1. The source of this sequence is an adult with an advanced solid tumor such as melanoma, head and neck, liver or kidney cancer. Here the CDR3 DNA reads TGTGCCACCATCGGACAGGGAGGCGAAAAACTGTTTTTT. Translated: CATIGQGGEKLFF.